Shown below are 11 T cell receptor beta chains from a single sample sequenced in a study of T-cell reconstitution after alpha-beta-depleted transplantation in children. Preparation of the TCRbeta library was carried out with unique molecular identifiers. MiXCR, applied by TCRdb to the PCR reads, yields one record per CDR3 protein. The sample carries hundreds of thousands of distinct CDR3 sequences, roughly a quarter recorded once. The material sequenced was PBMCs, mostly from graft donor cells, taken 360 days after TCRalphabeta/CD19-depleted stem cell transplant. The receptors stem from a female patient under 10 years old who had a stem cell transplant for congenital amegakaryocytic thrombocytopenia, so the T cells may come from the graft donor.

This clonotype was picked up many times. The rearrangement links TRBV7-9 to TRBJ2-5; unclear D gene. The CDR3 sequence is 14 residues long. The germline V gene has CDR1 SEHNR and CDR2 FQNEAQ (reference sequence). V dropped 5 bases and J dropped 2 bases, with 12 bases sitting between them. The CDR3 region is CASSQTANQETQYF. In nucleotides, the CDR3 is TGTGCCAGCAGCCAGACCGCGAATCAAGAGACCCAGTACTTC.

This rearrangement joins TRBV20-1 to TRBJ2-7; D gene ambiguous. In germline, CDR1 is DFQATT, CDR2 SNEGSKA (reference sequence). This CDR3 is 13 amino acids long. V lost 5 bases, J lost 3 bases, and 14 bases lay in between. CDR3 DNA: TGCAGTGCTGGCAGCGTGGGCTACTACGAGCAGTACTTC. It encodes CSAGSVGYYEQYF.

This clonotype showed up just a few times. This chain uses TRBV7-9 with TRBJ2-7, with D uncertain. V dropped 5 bases and J dropped 6 bases, with 11 bases sitting between them. The CDR3 extends over 12 amino acids. Germline V gene data show CDR1 as SEHNR and CDR2 as FQNEAQ (reference sequence). The CDR3 sequence: CASSPLQAEQYF. The CDR3 DNA follows: TGTGCCAGCAGCCCATTGCAGGCCGAGCAGTACTTC.

This clonotype came up a few times. This CDR3 reads CASSRNEQFF. The CDR3 DNA is TGTGCCAGCAGTAGGAATGAGCAGTTCTTC. The chain has TRBV28 and TRBJ2-1; D remains unclear. CDR3 length equals 10 residues. Trimming pared 5 bases from V and 7 bases from J, leaving 3 bases between. CDR1 is MDHEN, CDR2 SYDVKM, per germline.

CDR3 DNA sequence: TGTGCCAGCAGCTTAGAGCCGAGCTCTGGAAACACCATATATTTT. It codes for CASSLEPSSGNTIYF. The chain carries TRBV7-8 and TRBJ1-3; D remains unclear. The germline V and J ends were trimmed by 1 base and 0 bases, with 7 bases remaining between them. The CDR3 consists of 15 residues. Looked up from germline, CDR1 is SGHVS and CDR2 is FQNEAQ.

This clonotype occurred a few times. The chain is built from TRBV5-1 and TRBJ2-7, with 11 positions matching TRBD2. The CDR3 covers 14 residues. Germline CDR1 reads SGHRS; CDR2 reads YFSETQ. With V trimmed by 4 bases and J by 8 bases, 8 bases remained unmatched. Here the CDR3 reads CASSEGLAAGQQYF. The CDR3 DNA follows: TGCGCCAGCAGCGAGGGACTAGCGGCTGGGCAGCAGTACTTC.

The gene calls are TRBV4-1 and TRBJ2-1; 8 nucleotides align to TRBD2. Per the germline V gene, CDR1 is MGHRA and CDR2 is YSYEKL. The junction had 16 bases not matched to a gene; V was cut back by 0 bases and J by 6 bases. The CDR3 has 19 residues. The CDR3 coding sequence is TGCGCCAGCAGCCAAGATTCCGTCAGGGCTAGCGGGCGGAGCAATGAGCAGTTCTTC. It is translated as CASSQDSVRASGRSNEQFF.

This clonotype came up many times. The V call is TRBV5-1, the J call TRBJ2-2, with a weak D call TRBD1 (6 bases). The germline CDR1 and CDR2 sequences are SGHRS and YFSETQ. V lost 2 bases and J lost 2, with 13 bases in between. The CDR3 loop spans 16 amino acids. The CDR3 nucleotides are TGCGCCAGCAGCTTATTCCGACAGGCCAACACCGGGGAGCTGTTTTTT. Amino acid sequence: CASSLFRQANTGELFF.

The genes are TRBV7-9 and TRBJ2-3; 8 bases are shared with TRBD1. Looked up from germline, CDR1 is SEHNR and CDR2 is FQNEAQ (reference sequence). The CDR3 covers 14 residues. Losses at the gene ends were 10 bases for V and 1 base for J; bases not matched to a gene: 7. CDR3 region: CATVGQGGTDTQYF. In DNA form, the CDR3 reads TGTGCCACCGTAGGACAGGGAGGCACAGATACGCAGTATTTT.

This clonotype was observed a few times. The rearrangement joins TRBV10-3 to TRBJ2-2; no clear D gene. Germline V CDR1 and CDR2: ENHRY, SYGVKD. CDR3 size: 16 residues. V was shortened by 0 bases and J by 5 bases, with 13 bases between the two germline ends. The CDR3 loop reads CAISESAGGGTGELFF. CDR3 DNA sequence: TGTGCCATCAGTGAGTCTGCAGGTGGTGGAACCGGGGAGCTGTTTTTT.

This chain joins TRBV30 and TRBJ2-3; the match to TRBD2 covers 12 bases. The germline gives CDR1 GTSNPN, CDR2 SVGIG (reference sequence). The CDR3 covers 13 residues. CDR3 residues: CAGLAGFTDTQYF. The CDR3 nucleotides read TGTGCGGGACTAGCGGGTTTCACAGATACGCAGTATTTT.